The clone carrying this T cell receptor (beta chain) was counted a few times. The antigen remains undetermined. This specimen belongs to a study of blood T cells in healthy people across ages. Study overall: Using template switching, researchers captured about one barcoded beta molecule for each two T cells.

This CDR3 spans 16 amino acids. In germline, CDR1 is MGHRA, CDR2 YSYEKL. J gave up 11 bases and V 2 bases, and 15 bases lay outside the gene matches. A second PCR of 7 to 11 cycles used a sample-barcoded 5' primer and a J-beta primer mix. TCRdb ran MiXCR on the 5' RACE reads and lists one entry per CDR3 protein. This table holds roughly 800,000 distinct CDR3 sequences, 36% found once. Study observations and caveats: The lack of PBMC sorting stopped any conclusive naive versus antigen-experienced comparison.

The sequenced sample was blood. V gene TRBV4-1 combines with J gene TRBJ2-5, with 9 bases lining up with TRBD1. This clonotype was obtained from a man between 18 and 35 years old in good health. CDR3 amino acids: CASSQPGQGLRNEQYF. The CDR3 DNA follows: TGCGCCAGCAGCCAACCGGGACAGGGACTTCGCAATGAGCAGTACTTC.